The TCR beta chain under discussion was sequenced for a study of blood T cell repertoires in COVID-19. Study overall: The cDNA or gDNA used as material had been derived from T cells, B-cell-depleted T cells, or PBMCs.

Per the original methods: Amplification with reference gene primers provided the estimates of nucleated cell counts. TCRdb keeps only in-frame clones here, not all; method: immunoSEQ multiplex PCR. V, J and clone size are those of that table, while D and trimming were read from the DNA. The data hold some 170,000 clones, with around 76% observed a single time. Per the germline V gene, CDR1 is MDHEN and CDR2 is SYDVKM. V shed 6 bases, J shed 6 bases, and the junction held 8 bases outside the gene matches. CDR3 size: 16 residues. Sequencing was done on a sample of peripheral blood. The chain couples TRBV28 to TRBJ2-2; 12 nucleotides align to TRBD1. This TCR derives from a woman in her seventies with acute or convalescent COVID-19. The CDR3 loop reads CASRWDRGPGAGELFF. DNA of the CDR3: TGTGCCAGCAGATGGGACAGGGGGCCCGGCGCCGGGGAGCTGTTTTTT.